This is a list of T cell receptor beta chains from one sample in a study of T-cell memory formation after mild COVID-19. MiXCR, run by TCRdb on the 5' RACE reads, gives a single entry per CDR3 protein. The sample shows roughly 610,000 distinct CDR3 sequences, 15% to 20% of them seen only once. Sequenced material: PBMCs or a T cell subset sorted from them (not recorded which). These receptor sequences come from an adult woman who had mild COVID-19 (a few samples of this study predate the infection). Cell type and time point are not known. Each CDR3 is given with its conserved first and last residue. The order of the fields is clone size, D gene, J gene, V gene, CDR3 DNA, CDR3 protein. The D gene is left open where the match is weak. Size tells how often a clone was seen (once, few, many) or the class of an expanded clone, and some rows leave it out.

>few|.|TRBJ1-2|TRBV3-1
TGTGCCAGCAGCCAAGATTCGTTTGGGGACTATGTCACCTTC
CASSQDSFGDYVTF
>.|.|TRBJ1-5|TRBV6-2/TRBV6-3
TGTGCCAGCAGGTCCTCGACGGATCAGCCCCAGCATTTT
CASRSSTDQPQHF
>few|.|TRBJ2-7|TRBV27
TGTGCCAGCAGTTACGGCAACTCCTACGAGCAGTACTTC
CASSYGNSYEQYF
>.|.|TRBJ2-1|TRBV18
TGTGCCAGCTCACCACGACAGGAGTCCTACAATGAGCAGTTCTTC
CASSPRQESYNEQFF
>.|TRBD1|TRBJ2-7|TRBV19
TGTGCCAGTAGTCTCCAGGGCCGGGACAGGGGCGTCCACGAGCAGTACTTC
CASSLQGRDRGVHEQYF
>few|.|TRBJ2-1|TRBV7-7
TGTGCTAGCAGCGCCGGGACGAAAAGCTCCTACAATGAGCAGTTCTTC
CASSAGTKSSYNEQFF
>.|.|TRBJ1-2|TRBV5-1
TGCGCCAGCAGCACAACGATCTTAGGGGGCTACACCTTC
CASSTTILGGYTF
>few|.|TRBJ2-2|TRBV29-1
TGCAGCGTTGAGATAGGTCATCTTAGTCCGTACACCGGGGAGCTGTTTTTT
CSVEIGHLSPYTGELFF
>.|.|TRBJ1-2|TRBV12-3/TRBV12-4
TGTGCCAGCAGTTTCCTCCAGGGTCGTGGCTACACCTTC
CASSFLQGRGYTF
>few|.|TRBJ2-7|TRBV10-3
TGTGCCACTCGGACAGACCCCAGGGCCTACGAGCAGTACTTC
CATRTDPRAYEQYF
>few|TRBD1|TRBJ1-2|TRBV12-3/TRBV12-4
TGTGCCAGCAGTGATCAGGGGGCTGGCTACACCTTC
CASSDQGAGYTF
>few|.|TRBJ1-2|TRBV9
TGTGCCAGCAGCGTAGACGAATCCGGGGATGGCTACACCTTC
CASSVDESGDGYTF
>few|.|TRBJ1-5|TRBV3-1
TGTGCCAGCAGCCAAGGTGGCAGTTATAGCAATCAGCCCCAGCATTTT
CASSQGGSYSNQPQHF
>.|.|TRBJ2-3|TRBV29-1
TGCAGCGCTGAAGGAGGGATACCCACAGATACGCAGTATTTT
CSAEGGIPTDTQYF
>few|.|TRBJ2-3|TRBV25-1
TGTGCCAGCGCGGTGGGGCTGAGCACAGATACGCAGTATTTT
CASAVGLSTDTQYF
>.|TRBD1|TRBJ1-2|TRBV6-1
TGTGCCAGCAGTGACCGGACAGGAGGATATTATGGCTACACCTTC
CASSDRTGGYYGYTF
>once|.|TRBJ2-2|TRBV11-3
TGTGCCAGCAGCTTTGAAGCGACGGGCATGGGGACCGGGGAGCTGTTTTTT
CASSFEATGMGTGELFF
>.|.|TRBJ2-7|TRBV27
TGTGCCAGCAGTTTATCAGTCTCCTACGAGCAGTACTTC
CASSLSVSYEQYF
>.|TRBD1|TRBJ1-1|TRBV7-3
TGTGCCAGCAGGCCCGGGACAGGGGCGAACACTGAAGCTTTCTTT
CASRPGTGANTEAFF
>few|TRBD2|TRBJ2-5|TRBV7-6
TGTGCCAGCAGCTCCGACCGGCTAGCGGGGGGGCAGGAGACCCAGTACTTC
CASSSDRLAGGQETQYF
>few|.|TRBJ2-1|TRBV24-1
TGTGCCACCAGTGATTTGGCCGGTGGTGGGCCCGGGGATGAGCAGTTCTTC
CATSDLAGGGPGDEQFF